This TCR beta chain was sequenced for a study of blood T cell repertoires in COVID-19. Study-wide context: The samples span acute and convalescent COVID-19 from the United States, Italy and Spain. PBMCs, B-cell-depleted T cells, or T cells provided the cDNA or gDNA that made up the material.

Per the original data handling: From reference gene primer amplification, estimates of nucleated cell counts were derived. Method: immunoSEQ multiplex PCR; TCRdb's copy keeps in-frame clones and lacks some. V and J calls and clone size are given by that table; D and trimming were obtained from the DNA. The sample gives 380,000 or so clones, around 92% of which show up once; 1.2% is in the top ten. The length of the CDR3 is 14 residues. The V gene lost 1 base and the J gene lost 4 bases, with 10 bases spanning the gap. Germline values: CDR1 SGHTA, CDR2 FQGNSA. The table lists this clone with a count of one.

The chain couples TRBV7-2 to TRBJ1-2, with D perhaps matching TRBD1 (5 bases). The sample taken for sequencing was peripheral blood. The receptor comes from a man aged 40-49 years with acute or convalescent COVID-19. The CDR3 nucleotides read TGTGCCAGCAGCTTAGTTCAGGGAGGCTATGGCTACACCTTC. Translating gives CASSLVQGGYGYTF.